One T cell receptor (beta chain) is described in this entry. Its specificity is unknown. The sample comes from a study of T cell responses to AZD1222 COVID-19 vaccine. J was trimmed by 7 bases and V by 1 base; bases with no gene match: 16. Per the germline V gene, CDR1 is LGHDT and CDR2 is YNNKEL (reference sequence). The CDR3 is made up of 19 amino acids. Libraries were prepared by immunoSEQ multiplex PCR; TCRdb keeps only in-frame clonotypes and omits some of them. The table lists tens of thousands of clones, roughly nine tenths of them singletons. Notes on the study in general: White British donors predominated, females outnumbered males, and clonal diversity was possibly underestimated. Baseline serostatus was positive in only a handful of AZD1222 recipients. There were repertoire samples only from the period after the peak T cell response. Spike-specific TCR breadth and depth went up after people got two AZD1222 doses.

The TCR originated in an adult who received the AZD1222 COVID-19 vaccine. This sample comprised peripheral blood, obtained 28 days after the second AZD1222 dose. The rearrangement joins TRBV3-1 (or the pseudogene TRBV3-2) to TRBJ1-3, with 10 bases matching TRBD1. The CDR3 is CASSQASPTDRGSRNTIYF. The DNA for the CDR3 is TGTGCCAGCAGCCAAGCTAGCCCCACGGACAGGGGGAGTCGGAACACCATATATTTT.